A selection of T cell receptor beta chains follows, all from one sample in a study of cytomegalovirus exposure and HLA in healthy donors. Profiled with immunoSEQ multiplex PCR; TCRdb holds only in-frame clones, not every one. Of tens of thousands of clones listed, 81% are singletons. Sequencing used PBMCs. These receptors were collected from a human donor in good health. The CDR3 runs from the conserved cysteine through the conserved F or W. Each record gives: D gene, J gene, V gene, clone size, CDR3 protein, CDR3 DNA. D genes are given only for firm matches. Expanded clones get a size class; other rows say once, few or many, or leave the size out.

d_call: TRBD2; j_call: TRBJ2-7; v_call: TRBV28; clone_size: .; cdr3_aa: CASSLLGGPYEQYF; cdr3_nt: TGTGCCAGCAGTTTATTGGGAGGGCCCTACGAGCAGTACTTC
d_call: .; j_call: TRBJ1-2; v_call: TRBV6-6; clone_size: .; cdr3_aa: CAGAAGGVGGYTF; cdr3_nt: TGTGCCGGAGCCGCGGGGGGGGTGGGTGGCTACACCTTC
d_call: TRBD2; j_call: TRBJ2-1; v_call: TRBV7-9; clone_size: once; cdr3_aa: CASSHSGGINNEQFF; cdr3_nt: TGTGCCAGCAGCCATAGCGGGGGGATTAACAATGAGCAGTTCTTC
d_call: TRBD2; j_call: TRBJ2-2; v_call: TRBV5-6; clone_size: .; cdr3_aa: CASNRLAGATGELFF; cdr3_nt: TGTGCCAGCAACCGACTAGCGGGGGCCACCGGGGAGCTGTTTTTT
d_call: TRBD2; j_call: TRBJ2-3; v_call: TRBV5-4; clone_size: .; cdr3_aa: CASRSGLAGPGDTQYF; cdr3_nt: TGTGCCAGCAGGTCGGGACTAGCGGGGCCTGGGGATACGCAGTATTTT
d_call: .; j_call: TRBJ2-3; v_call: TRBV19; clone_size: .; cdr3_aa: CASTNGAGRSTDTQYF; cdr3_nt: TGTGCCAGTACGAACGGAGCGGGCCGTAGCACAGATACGCAGTATTTT
d_call: TRBD2; j_call: TRBJ2-5; v_call: TRBV4-2; clone_size: .; cdr3_aa: CASSQTTSGNQETQYF; cdr3_nt: TGTGCCAGCAGCCAGACGACTAGCGGGAACCAAGAGACCCAGTACTTC
d_call: .; j_call: TRBJ2-7; v_call: TRBV30; clone_size: .; cdr3_aa: CAWIPKRLYPRYEQYF; cdr3_nt: TGTGCCTGGATCCCCAAGCGGCTTTATCCCCGCTACGAGCAGTACTTC
d_call: .; j_call: TRBJ2-1; v_call: TRBV27; clone_size: .; cdr3_aa: CASSLFLASNEQFF; cdr3_nt: TGTGCCAGCAGTTTATTTTTAGCGTCCAATGAGCAGTTCTTC
d_call: TRBD2; j_call: TRBJ2-3; v_call: TRBV28; clone_size: .; cdr3_aa: CASQPSGQGADTQYF; cdr3_nt: TGTGCCAGTCAGCCTAGCGGCCAAGGGGCAGATACGCAGTATTTT
d_call: TRBD1; j_call: TRBJ1-5; v_call: TRBV29-1; clone_size: .; cdr3_aa: CSVGQGVGQPQHF; cdr3_nt: TGCAGCGTCGGACAGGGGGTCGGACAGCCCCAGCATTTT